The 10 T cell receptor beta chains in this list originate from one sample, sequenced in a study of blood T cell repertoires in COVID-19. TCRdb's table, derived via immunoSEQ multiplex PCR, lists solely in-frame clones and lacks some. The profile covers 85,000 or so clones, with around 96% appearing a single time and less than 5% taken by the ten largest. Sequenced input: peripheral blood. These receptors originate from a human donor with active COVID-19. The donor label of this sample is uncertain.

The chain has TRBV20-1 and TRBJ1-1, with 8 bases matching TRBD1. The junction had 6 bases not matched to a gene; V was cut back by 3 bases and J by 0 bases. Per the germline V gene, CDR1 is DFQATT and CDR2 is SNEGSKA (reference sequence). The CDR3 loop spans 15 amino acids. CDR3 nucleotides: TGCAGTGCTAGTGGGGCAGGGGGCATGAACACTGAAGCTTTCTTT. This translates into CSASGAGGMNTEAFF.

This clone has just one count. This chain links TRBV7-6 with TRBJ2-5; D gene uncertain. This CDR3 has 13 amino acids. Per germline, CDR1 SGHVS and CDR2 FNYEAQ. V lost 5 bases and J lost 5, with 12 bases in between. The CDR3 DNA sequence: TGTGCCAGCAGCCCCCTCACGCAGGAGACCCAGTACTTC. This gives the protein CASSPLTQETQYF.

The V call is TRBV14, the J call TRBJ2-1, with unresolved D. The germline CDR1 and CDR2 sequences are SGHDN and FVKESK. The CDR3 totals 15 residues. V lost 4 bases and J lost 1, with 11 bases in between. The CDR3 DNA is TGTGCCAGCAGCCGGTCAGGATCGTCCTACAATGAGCAGTTCTTC. Residues: CASSRSGSSYNEQFF.

The chain combines TRBV18 with TRBJ1-2; 8 nucleotides match TRBD1. Germline trimming cut 6 bases from V and 2 bases from J; bases unmatched to any gene: 8. Germline lookup yields CDR1 KGHSH and CDR2 LQKENI. This CDR3 contains 15 residues. CDR3 bases: TGTGCCAGCTCGTCGACAGGGGATCCAAACTATGGCTACACCTTC. It translates to CASSSTGDPNYGYTF.

The genes are TRBV28 and TRBJ1-2, with TRBD1 matching over 7 bases. The CDR3 length is 16 residues. The V gene's germline CDR1 is MDHEN and CDR2 SYDVKM. The junction had 11 bases not matched to a gene; V was cut back by 5 bases and J by 2 bases. CDR3 sequence reads: CASSRGNRGLNYGYTF. For the CDR3, the DNA is TGTGCCAGCAGTCGGGGGAACAGGGGCCTGAACTATGGCTACACCTTC.

The chain has TRBV28 and TRBJ2-1; 9 nucleotides line up with TRBD2. The germline CDR1 and CDR2 sequences are MDHEN and SYDVKM. The CDR3 has 21 residues. With 4 bases clipped from V and 3 bases from J, the junction kept 22 bases outside the gene matches. CDR3 sequence reads: CASSSASGGVGGRALYNEQFF. In nucleotides, the CDR3 is TGTGCCAGCAGTTCCGCTTCGGGGGGGGTTGGCGGGAGGGCCCTCTACAATGAGCAGTTCTTC.

The V and J genes are TRBV28 and TRBJ1-5; D perhaps matches TRBD1 (5 bases). V was clipped by 2 bases and J by 7 bases, with 9 bases between them. The CDR3 runs 13 residues. Germline-derived CDR1 and CDR2 are MDHEN and SYDVKM. This chain's CDR3 is CASSLKGSQPQHF. In DNA, the CDR3 is TGTGCCAGCAGTTTAAAGGGGTCGCAGCCCCAGCATTTT.

This CDR3 reads CASKEGQLGNSPLHF. The CDR3 nucleotides are TGTGCCAGTAAGGAGGGGCAGCTGGGGAATTCACCCCTCCACTTT. The chain employs TRBV19 and TRBJ1-6; D is possibly TRBD1 (5 bases). V was trimmed by 7 bases and J by 7 bases, leaving 17 bases between them. The CDR3 contains 15 residues. Germline values: CDR1 LNHDA, CDR2 SQIVND (reference sequence).

The genes are TRBV27 and TRBJ2-1; 9 bases map to TRBD2. Germline CDR1 reads MNHEY; CDR2 reads SMNVEV (reference sequence). The V gene end was trimmed by 6 bases and the J gene end by 0 bases; junction bases not matched to a gene: 3. The CDR3 totals 15 residues. CDR3 nucleotide sequence: TGTGCCAGCAGACATAGCGGGGGCTCCTACAATGAGCAGTTCTTC. It specifies CASRHSGGSYNEQFF.

The chain uses TRBV6-5 and TRBJ1-5; D gene ambiguous. The V end lost 7 bases, the J end lost 7 bases, and 11 bases lay between the germline ends. The CDR3 runs 12 residues. Germline V gene lookup returns CDR1 MNHEY and CDR2 SVGAGI. CDR3 DNA sequence: TGTGCCAGCACTCCGGGAGGGCAGCCCCAGCATTTT. This encodes CASTPGGQPQHF.